The 9 T cell receptor beta chains below were found in one sample sequenced in a study of T cell responses to AZD1222 COVID-19 vaccine. The table came from immunoSEQ multiplex PCR; TCRdb's copy has only in-frame clones and leaves some out. The sample consists of around 160,000 clones, just over 90% of them appearing once. The sequenced sample was peripheral blood, obtained on day 0 of AZD1222 vaccination. The source is an adult in good health.

The chain couples TRBV27 to TRBJ1-1; weak D call: TRBD1 (5 bases). Germline CDR1 is MNHEY and CDR2 is SMNVEV (reference sequence). CDR3 length: 12 residues. V was pared by 8 bases and J by 9 bases, with 16 bases between. The CDR3 reads CASQPPGGQAFF. DNA for the CDR3: TGTGCCAGCCAGCCACCGGGGGGACAAGCTTTCTTT.

V usage is TRBV5-1 and J usage is TRBJ1-1; 9 bases are a match to TRBD1. The CDR3 sequence is 15 residues long. Per the germline V gene, CDR1 is SGHRS and CDR2 is YFSETQ. The J segment lost 1 base and the V segment lost 3 bases, leaving 4 bases of the junction unmatched. This CDR3 is CASSSGTGTNTEAFF. The CDR3 DNA sequence: TGCGCCAGCAGCTCCGGGACAGGGACGAACACTGAAGCTTTCTTT.

The genes are TRBV7-6 and TRBJ1-3; D remains ambiguous. V was pared by 5 bases and J by 0 bases, with 8 bases between. The CDR3 is 14 amino acids. CDR1 is SGHVS and CDR2 is FNYEAQ in the germline V gene. The CDR3 nucleotides are TGTGCCAGCAGCCCAGTTAGCTCTGGAAACACCATATATTTT. Its translation is CASSPVSSGNTIYF.

The chain links TRBV3-1 (or the pseudogene TRBV3-2) to TRBJ1-1; D is ambiguous. CDR3 length equals 15 residues. V was shortened by 0 bases and J by 6 bases, with 14 bases between the two germline ends. Germline V gene sequence: CDR1 LGHDT, CDR2 YNNKEL (reference sequence). This CDR3 reads CASSQEGRQSPEAFF. CDR3 sequence (DNA): TGTGCCAGCAGCCAAGAAGGACGGCAGTCACCTGAAGCTTTCTTT.

J is TRBJ1-1 and V is TRBV10-3, with 7 bases that match TRBD1. V shed 2 bases and J 0 bases; nucleotides not matched to a gene: 3. CDR1 ENHRY and CDR2 SYGVKD come from the germline V gene. This CDR3 comprises 15 residues. The CDR3 is CAISETGALNTEAFF. The CDR3 DNA sequence: TGTGCCATCAGTGAGACAGGGGCATTGAACACTGAAGCTTTCTTT.

The gene calls are TRBV2 and TRBJ1-2; tentatively, D is TRBD1 (6 bases). This CDR3 has 14 amino acids. The germline V and J ends were trimmed by 7 bases and 2 bases, with 14 bases remaining between them. Germline CDR1 and CDR2: SNHLY and FYNNEI. CDR3 loop: CASTPGQRNYGYTF. In DNA form, the CDR3 reads TGTGCCAGCACCCCGGGACAACGGAACTATGGCTACACCTTC.

The chain uses TRBV27 and TRBJ2-1; D unclear. This CDR3 is built from 15 residues. The V end was cut by 2 bases, the J end by 2 bases, with 10 bases between. Looked up from germline, CDR1 is MNHEY and CDR2 is SMNVEV (reference sequence). DNA of the CDR3: TGTGCCAGCAGTTTACGGCTAGACCCCTACAATGAGCAGTTCTTC. Its protein product is CASSLRLDPYNEQFF.

The chain links TRBV27 to TRBJ1-1, with D possibly matching TRBD1 (6 bases). Germline CDR1 reads MNHEY; CDR2 reads SMNVEV (reference sequence). This CDR3 spans 17 amino acids. V gave up 4 bases and J gave up 1 base, with 19 bases separating them. CDR3 DNA sequence: TGTGCCAGCAGTTCCCGGGGGCATAGTTCCTCGAACACTGAAGCTTTCTTT. This translates into CASSSRGHSSSNTEAFF.

The chain has TRBV5-4 and TRBJ2-1; D is possibly TRBD1 or TRBD2 (5 bases each). The germline gives CDR1 SGHNT, CDR2 YYREEE (reference sequence). V shed 4 bases and J shed 10 bases, with 18 bases lying between them. The CDR3 consists of 14 residues. The CDR3 bases are TGTGCCAGCAGCCCCCCCGGGACCGTTCGGGAGCAGTTCTTC. Translated, it gives CASSPPGTVREQFF. Full variable domain (outside the CDR3, taken from reference TRBV5-4 and TRBJ2-1): ETGVTQSPTHLIKTRGQQVTLRCSSQSGHNTVSWYQQALGQGPQFIFQYYREEENGRGNFPPRFSGLQFPNYSSELNVNALELDDSALYLCASSPPGTVREQFFGPGTRLTVL.